The 13 T cell receptor beta chains given below trace back to one sample, sequenced in a study of control samples from healthy donors and cancer patients. Libraries were prepared by immunoSEQ multiplex PCR; TCRdb keeps only in-frame clonotypes and omits some of them. Of around 140,000 clones listed, about 90% were seen once; the top ten hold approximately 7.5%. Sequences were obtained from PBMCs. These TCRs come from a man over 45 with head and neck cancer.

The chain joins TRBV10-3 to TRBJ1-6; 7 bases align to TRBD1. With V trimmed by 6 bases and J by 5 bases, 4 bases remained unmatched. The CDR3 covers 14 residues. Germline V CDR1 and CDR2: ENHRY, SYGVKD. CDR3: CAIRPGTDNSPLHF. CDR3 nucleotide sequence: TGTGCCATCAGGCCCGGGACAGATAATTCACCCCTCCACTTT.

V is TRBV27 and J is TRBJ2-1; 10 positions agree with TRBD2. The length of the CDR3 is 16 residues. The junction had 6 bases not matched to a gene; V was cut back by 3 bases and J by 4 bases. Per germline, CDR1 MNHEY and CDR2 SMNVEV (reference sequence). CDR3: CASSFSGTSEYNEQFF. In nucleotides, the CDR3 is TGTGCCAGCAGTTTCTCCGGGACTAGCGAATACAATGAGCAGTTCTTC.

The chain combines TRBV6-5 with TRBJ1-1; tentative D call: TRBD1 (5 bases). The germline CDR1 and CDR2 sequences are MNHEY and SVGAGI. Trimming pared 6 bases from V and 1 base from J, leaving 12 bases between. This CDR3 spans 14 amino acids. The CDR3: CASSFQGANTEAFF. CDR3 coding DNA: TGTGCCAGCAGCTTTCAGGGAGCGAACACTGAAGCTTTCTTT.

The V gene is TRBV7-2, the J gene TRBJ1-1; D call uncertain. Trimming removed 1 base at V and 0 bases at J, with 9 bases between. This CDR3 is 15 amino acids long. CDR1 and CDR2 from the germline V gene are SGHTA and FQGNSA. CDR3 nucleotide sequence: TGTGCCAGCAGCTTAGAGGGCAGCATGAACACTGAAGCTTTCTTT. Protein: CASSLEGSMNTEAFF.

The V and J genes are TRBV10-1 and TRBJ2-7; TRBD1 matches at 9 bases. This CDR3 is 14 amino acids long. Germline lookup yields CDR1 WNHNN and CDR2 SYGVQD (reference sequence). V shed 3 bases, J shed 3 bases, and the junction held 3 bases outside the gene matches. The CDR3 sequence: CASSDWTGVYEQYF. The CDR3 DNA is TGCGCCAGCAGTGACTGGACAGGGGTCTACGAGCAGTACTTC.

The rearrangement uses TRBV5-1 and TRBJ1-4; 7 bases are shared with TRBD1. Germline V gives CDR1 SGHRS, CDR2 YFSETQ. The CDR3 length is 14 residues. Trimming cost V 4 bases and J 4 bases; bases outside gene matches: 4. The CDR3 here is CASSPGQSNEKLFF. The CDR3 coding sequence is TGCGCCAGCAGCCCGGGACAGAGTAATGAAAAACTGTTTTTT.

The V and J genes are TRBV28 and TRBJ2-5; D is possibly TRBD2 (5 bases). Per the germline V gene, CDR1 is MDHEN and CDR2 is SYDVKM. V shed 6 bases and J shed 4 bases, with 18 bases lying between them. This CDR3 is built from 15 residues. CDR3 protein: CASSPRGQVGETQYF. The CDR3 DNA sequence: TGTGCCAGCAGCCCTAGAGGGCAGGTAGGAGAGACCCAGTACTTC.

The gene calls are TRBV4-1 and TRBJ2-1; 8 positions agree with TRBD1. The V gene's germline CDR1 is MGHRA and CDR2 YSYEKL. The trim removed 4 bases at V and 5 bases at J, leaving 4 bases unmatched. There are 14 residues in the CDR3. CDR3 protein: CASSRGTGNNEQFF. CDR3 nucleotide sequence: TGCGCCAGCAGCCGCGGGACAGGCAACAATGAGCAGTTCTTC.

The V gene is TRBV4-2, the J gene TRBJ2-1, with 10 bases that match TRBD2. Germline CDR1 is LGHNA and CDR2 is YNFKEQ. The CDR3 is 18 amino acids. The trim removed 3 bases at V and 7 bases at J, leaving 15 bases unmatched. The CDR3 loop is CASSQKSQGAGGPNEQFF. As DNA, the CDR3 is TGTGCCAGCAGCCAGAAGTCCCAGGGAGCGGGGGGGCCAAATGAGCAGTTCTTC.

V and J are TRBV18 and TRBJ2-7, with D perhaps assigned TRBD1 or TRBD2 (5 bases each). This CDR3 region has 12 residues. CDR1 is KGHSH, CDR2 LQKENI, per germline. The germline V and J ends were trimmed by 6 bases and 11 bases, with 17 bases remaining between them. CDR3 amino acids: CASSLKPGPEYF. DNA of the CDR3: TGTGCCAGCTCGTTAAAGCCGGGACCGGAGTACTTC.

The chain is built from TRBV11-3 and TRBJ2-7, with D tentatively TRBD1 (6 bases). Germline CDR1 and CDR2: SGHNT and YENEEA. The V and J ends lost 1 base and 3 bases respectively, with 7 bases between them. This CDR3 spans 13 amino acids. The CDR3: CASSLGTVYEQYF. CDR3 DNA sequence: TGTGCCAGCAGCTTAGGGACAGTCTACGAGCAGTACTTC. The whole variable domain, remainder taken from reference TRBV11-3 and TRBJ2-7, is EAGVVQSPRYKIIEKKQPVAFWCNPISGHNTLYWYLQNLGQGPELLIRYENEEAVDDSQLPKDRFSAERLKGVDSTLKIQPAELGDSAVYLCASSLGTVYEQYFGPGTRLTVT.

The V gene is TRBV7-2, the J gene TRBJ2-3; D is undetermined. CDR1 is SGHTA and CDR2 is FQGNSA in the germline V gene. V shed 5 bases and J shed 0 bases, with 9 bases lying between them. The CDR3 runs to 14 residues. Here the CDR3 DNA reads TGTGCCAGCAGCCCACACCAGAGCACAGATACGCAGTATTTT. It yields the protein CASSPHQSTDTQYF.

This rearrangement joins TRBV20-1 to TRBJ2-7; D gene unclear. Between the trimmed V and J ends, which lost 5 bases and 5 bases, there was a span of 10 bases. CDR3 length: 11 amino acids. The germline gives CDR1 DFQATT, CDR2 SNEGSKA (reference sequence). The CDR3 here is CSAQSPNEQYF. The DNA of the CDR3 is TGCAGTGCTCAGTCCCCTAACGAGCAGTACTTC.